A selection of T cell receptor beta chains follows, all from one sample in a study of coeliac disease. Repertoires were generated with immunoSEQ multiplex PCR, while TCRdb's copy carries only in-frame clones and drops some. Seen here are approximately 2,000 clones, around two thirds observed once, and the top ten hold approximately 20%. The specimen sequenced was lamina propria lymphocytes from the gut. The source of these receptors is a woman aged 45-59 years with celiac disease on a gluten-free diet. Both conserved end residues are part of each CDR3. D genes are given only for firm matches. Expanded clones get a size class; other rows say once, few or many, or leave the size out.

D gene: NA; clone size: NA; V gene: TRBV5-1; J gene: TRBJ2-2; CDR3 DNA: TGCGCCAGCAGCTTCACTGTCGGGAACACCGGGGAGCTGTTTTTT; CDR3 protein: CASSFTVGNTGELFF
D gene: NA; clone size: NA; V gene: TRBV5-1; J gene: TRBJ2-5; CDR3 DNA: TGCGCCAGCAGCTTTACAGGTCAAGAGACCCAGTACTTC; CDR3 protein: CASSFTGQETQYF
D gene: TRBD2; clone size: NA; V gene: TRBV7-9; J gene: TRBJ2-3; CDR3 DNA: TGTGCCAGCAGCTTATTTAGCGGGGGGGATCTAGATACGCAGTATTTT; CDR3 protein: CASSLFSGGDLDTQYF
D gene: TRBD1; clone size: NA; V gene: TRBV28; J gene: TRBJ1-2; CDR3 DNA: TGTGCCAGCAGTTTATTGGGACAGGGGAAATCAAAGGTCTATGGCTACACCTTC; CDR3 protein: CASSLLGQGKSKVYGYTF
D gene: TRBD2; clone size: NA; V gene: TRBV5-6; J gene: TRBJ2-3; CDR3 DNA: TGTGCCAGCAGCTTGGGCGGGGGTACGCAGTATTTT; CDR3 protein: CASSLGGGTQYF
D gene: NA; clone size: NA; V gene: TRBV10-2; J gene: TRBJ2-7; CDR3 DNA: TGCGCCAGCCAGCGCGACTCGGCGCCCTACGAGCAGTACTTC; CDR3 protein: CASQRDSAPYEQYF
D gene: NA; clone size: few; V gene: TRBV2; J gene: TRBJ1-3; CDR3 DNA: TGTGCCAGCAGTGAAAAAGTACAGGGTGCCCCTGGAAACACCATATATTTT; CDR3 protein: CASSEKVQGAPGNTIYF
D gene: NA; clone size: NA; V gene: TRBV5-4; J gene: TRBJ2-2; CDR3 DNA: TGTGCCAGCAGCTTGGCAGCGGTAGATACCGGGGAGCTGTTTTTT; CDR3 protein: CASSLAAVDTGELFF
D gene: NA; clone size: NA; V gene: TRBV2; J gene: TRBJ2-6; CDR3 DNA: TGTGCCAGCAGTTCACAGTATTACCGGATACAAAGTCGGGCCAACGTCCTGACTTTC; CDR3 protein: CASSSQYYRIQSRANVLTF
D gene: NA; clone size: NA; V gene: TRBV29-1; J gene: TRBJ1-1; CDR3 DNA: TGCAGCGCCCTGGGGGGGGCACGGAGAGCTTTCTTT; CDR3 protein: CSALGGARRAFF
D gene: TRBD1; clone size: NA; V gene: TRBV28; J gene: TRBJ2-5; CDR3 DNA: TGTGCCAGCAGATCCGACAGGGCTTGGGATGGGGAGCAGTACTTC; CDR3 protein: CASRSDRAWDGEQYF
D gene: NA; clone size: few; V gene: TRBV19; J gene: TRBJ1-6; CDR3 DNA: TGTGCCAGTGGCCCTCCCCTCCACTTT; CDR3 protein: CASGPPLHF
D gene: NA; clone size: NA; V gene: TRBV5-1; J gene: TRBJ1-6; CDR3 DNA: TGCGCCAGCAGCGGAGAAAATGGGGGGTATAATTCACCCCTCCACTTT; CDR3 protein: CASSGENGGYNSPLHF
D gene: TRBD2; clone size: few; V gene: TRBV27; J gene: TRBJ2-5; CDR3 DNA: TGTGCCAGCAGTAGGACTAGCGGGGGGCAAGAGACCCAGTACTTC; CDR3 protein: CASSRTSGGQETQYF
D gene: NA; clone size: NA; V gene: TRBV27; J gene: TRBJ2-3; CDR3 DNA: TGTGCCAGCAGCAACGGGGTCAGATTAACAGATACGCAGTATTTT; CDR3 protein: CASSNGVRLTDTQYF
D gene: TRBD1; clone size: NA; V gene: TRBV5-1; J gene: TRBJ2-7; CDR3 DNA: TGCGCCAGCAGCTACGCGACAGGGTCCTACGAGCAGTACTTC; CDR3 protein: CASSYATGSYEQYF
D gene: NA; clone size: few; V gene: TRBV6-1; J gene: TRBJ1-1; CDR3 DNA: TGTGCCAACAAAGAGGTGGCTGAAGCTTTCTTT; CDR3 protein: CANKEVAEAFF
D gene: TRBD2; clone size: NA; V gene: TRBV10-3; J gene: TRBJ2-5; CDR3 DNA: TGTGCCATCAGTGGCTCCGGGGGGTCAGAGACCCAGTACTTC; CDR3 protein: CAISGSGGSETQYF
D gene: NA; clone size: NA; V gene: TRBV5-4; J gene: TRBJ1-1; CDR3 DNA: TGTGCCAGCAGCTTGGGGACAGAGAACACTGAAGCTTTCTTT; CDR3 protein: CASSLGTENTEAFF
D gene: NA; clone size: few; V gene: TRBV9; J gene: TRBJ1-2; CDR3 DNA: TGTGCCAGCAGCGGCGGGCCCGCGGGCAGCTACACCTTC; CDR3 protein: CASSGGPAGSYTF
D gene: TRBD1; clone size: few; V gene: TRBV28; J gene: TRBJ1-5; CDR3 DNA: TGTGCCAGCAGTGTGGGACAGGGGGCTTTCCAGCCCCAGCATTTT; CDR3 protein: CASSVGQGAFQPQHF
D gene: TRBD1; clone size: few; V gene: TRBV10-3; J gene: TRBJ1-2; CDR3 DNA: TGTGCCATCAGTGAGCGACAGGGGGACTATGGCTACACCTTC; CDR3 protein: CAISERQGDYGYTF
D gene: TRBD1; clone size: few; V gene: TRBV11-1; J gene: TRBJ2-3; CDR3 DNA: TGTGCCAGCAGCTGGTCCCGGGACAGGAACACAGATACGCAGTATTTT; CDR3 protein: CASSWSRDRNTDTQYF
D gene: TRBD1; clone size: NA; V gene: TRBV19; J gene: TRBJ2-6; CDR3 DNA: TGTGCCAGTACCAATCCAGGGGGCTCTGGGGCCAACGTCCTGACTTTC; CDR3 protein: CASTNPGGSGANVLTF
D gene: NA; clone size: NA; V gene: TRBV6-1; J gene: TRBJ2-7; CDR3 DNA: TGTGCCAGCAGGACAGTGAGCTCCTACGAGCAGTACTTC; CDR3 protein: CASRTVSSYEQYF
D gene: TRBD1; clone size: NA; V gene: TRBV10-3; J gene: TRBJ2-6; CDR3 DNA: TGTGCCATCAGTTTACAGGGGGCATTTGGGGCCAACGTCCTGACTTTC; CDR3 protein: CAISLQGAFGANVLTF
D gene: NA; clone size: NA; V gene: TRBV4-1; J gene: TRBJ1-3; CDR3 DNA: TGCGCCAGCAGCACTACCCGGGGCTCTGGAAACACCATATATTTT; CDR3 protein: CASSTTRGSGNTIYF
D gene: NA; clone size: NA; V gene: TRBV4-3; J gene: TRBJ2-3; CDR3 DNA: TGCGCCAGCAGCCAAGGGCCCATAGCCACGCAGTATTTT; CDR3 protein: CASSQGPIATQYF
D gene: TRBD1; clone size: NA; V gene: TRBV7-2; J gene: TRBJ1-4; CDR3 DNA: TGTGCCAGCAGCTTATGGGGAGCGGGACAGGGAAATGAAAAACTGTTTTTT; CDR3 protein: CASSLWGAGQGNEKLFF
D gene: NA; clone size: NA; V gene: TRBV10-3; J gene: TRBJ1-3; CDR3 DNA: TGTGCCATCAGTACCACAGGTCTAGACACCATATATTTT; CDR3 protein: CAISTTGLDTIYF
D gene: NA; clone size: NA; V gene: TRBV6-1; J gene: TRBJ1-2; CDR3 DNA: TGTGCCAGCAGTGACGGGGATTGGGGAGAGGATGGCTACACCTTC; CDR3 protein: CASSDGDWGEDGYTF
D gene: TRBD2; clone size: few; V gene: TRBV7-3; J gene: TRBJ2-3; CDR3 DNA: TGTGCCAGCAGCCTAAACCCGGGGGGGGGCACAGATACGCAGTATTTT; CDR3 protein: CASSLNPGGGTDTQYF
D gene: TRBD1; clone size: NA; V gene: TRBV28; J gene: TRBJ2-7; CDR3 DNA: TGTGCCAGCAGTTCTCGGGACAGGGGCTCCTACGAGCAGTACTTC; CDR3 protein: CASSSRDRGSYEQYF
D gene: TRBD1; clone size: NA; V gene: TRBV19; J gene: TRBJ2-1; CDR3 DNA: TGTGCCAGTTGGGACAGGGGACTGAATGAGCAGTTCTTC; CDR3 protein: CASWDRGLNEQFF
D gene: TRBD1; clone size: NA; V gene: TRBV5-4; J gene: TRBJ1-2; CDR3 DNA: TGTGCCAGCAGCCCAGGACAGGCTAACTATGGCTACACCTTC; CDR3 protein: CASSPGQANYGYTF
D gene: NA; clone size: NA; V gene: TRBV7-4; J gene: TRBJ1-5; CDR3 DNA: TGTGACCTGGGGGGGCCTAGGGGTCAGCCCCAGCATTTT; CDR3 protein: CDLGGPRGQPQHF
D gene: NA; clone size: few; V gene: TRBV5-1; J gene: TRBJ1-6; CDR3 DNA: TGCGCCAGCAGCTTGGTTGGCGGGCAGATGGTCTCACCCCTCCACTTT; CDR3 protein: CASSLVGGQMVSPLHF
D gene: TRBD1; clone size: NA; V gene: TRBV6-5; J gene: TRBJ1-4; CDR3 DNA: TGTGCCAGCAGTTATACACAGACAGGGTTTCGAGAAAAACTGTTTTTT; CDR3 protein: CASSYTQTGFREKLFF
D gene: NA; clone size: NA; V gene: TRBV4-2; J gene: TRBJ1-6; CDR3 DNA: TGTGCCAGCAGCCAAGATCTACGGGGGAATTCACCCCTCCACTTT; CDR3 protein: CASSQDLRGNSPLHF
D gene: NA; clone size: NA; V gene: TRBV28; J gene: TRBJ1-4; CDR3 DNA: TGTGCCAGCAGTTTAGAGGCATCAACTAATGAAAAACTGTTTTTT; CDR3 protein: CASSLEASTNEKLFF
D gene: NA; clone size: NA; V gene: TRBV28; J gene: TRBJ1-2; CDR3 DNA: TGTGCCAGCACCCCCTTGGGTCCCACTATGTATGGCTACACCTTC; CDR3 protein: CASTPLGPTMYGYTF
D gene: NA; clone size: NA; V gene: TRBV19; J gene: TRBJ2-2; CDR3 DNA: TGTGCCAGTAGGGTCGCGTCGGCCGGGGAGCTGTTTTTT; CDR3 protein: CASRVASAGELFF
D gene: NA; clone size: NA; V gene: TRBV7-2; J gene: TRBJ2-1; CDR3 DNA: TGTGCCAGCAGCGCCGACGGGAGCTCCTACAATGAGCAGTTCTTC; CDR3 protein: CASSADGSSYNEQFF
D gene: NA; clone size: NA; V gene: TRBV19; J gene: TRBJ1-5; CDR3 DNA: TGTGCCAGTAGTATAGGGGGGGACGAAGTGCCCCAGCATTTT; CDR3 protein: CASSIGGDEVPQHF
D gene: TRBD1; clone size: NA; V gene: TRBV28; J gene: TRBJ1-3; CDR3 DNA: TGTGCCAGCAGTTGGGTAGGGGGCCTCTCTGGAAACACCATATATTTT; CDR3 protein: CASSWVGGLSGNTIYF
D gene: TRBD2; clone size: NA; V gene: TRBV28; J gene: TRBJ2-3; CDR3 DNA: TGTGCCAGCAGGGGGGGGACTCCACTTTCTAGCACAGATACGCAGTATTTT; CDR3 protein: CASRGGTPLSSTDTQYF
D gene: NA; clone size: NA; V gene: TRBV27; J gene: TRBJ2-1; CDR3 DNA: TGTGCCAGCAGATCAGACACCCTGTCCTACAATGAGCAGTTCTTC; CDR3 protein: CASRSDTLSYNEQFF
D gene: TRBD2; clone size: NA; V gene: TRBV6-6; J gene: TRBJ2-5; CDR3 DNA: TGTGCCAGCAGTTACTCGAGACTAGCGGAGACCCAGTACTTC; CDR3 protein: CASSYSRLAETQYF
D gene: TRBD1; clone size: NA; V gene: TRBV5-1; J gene: TRBJ1-3; CDR3 DNA: TGCGCCAGCAGCTTACAGGGGCTTGGAAACACCATATATTTT; CDR3 protein: CASSLQGLGNTIYF
D gene: NA; clone size: NA; V gene: TRBV2; J gene: TRBJ2-1; CDR3 DNA: TGTGCCAGCACGTTCGAGGAGTTGGACAATGAGCAGTTCTTC; CDR3 protein: CASTFEELDNEQFF
D gene: NA; clone size: NA; V gene: TRBV11-3; J gene: TRBJ2-1; CDR3 DNA: TGTGCCAGCAGCTCAGCAGGGGGAGGTTCGAATGAGCAGTTCTTC; CDR3 protein: CASSSAGGGSNEQFF
D gene: TRBD1; clone size: NA; V gene: TRBV29-1; J gene: TRBJ2-7; CDR3 DNA: TGCAGCGGCGCGGACAGGGGCTACGAGCAGTACTTC; CDR3 protein: CSGADRGYEQYF
D gene: NA; clone size: NA; V gene: TRBV5-1; J gene: TRBJ1-1; CDR3 DNA: TGCGCCAGCAGCCCAGGGCCGTTCGGGGGTAACACTGAAGCTTTCTTT; CDR3 protein: CASSPGPFGGNTEAFF
D gene: NA; clone size: NA; V gene: TRBV6-1; J gene: TRBJ2-3; CDR3 DNA: TGTGCCAGCAGTGTTTGGACAGCTAGCACAGATACGCAGTATTTT; CDR3 protein: CASSVWTASTDTQYF
D gene: TRBD1; clone size: few; V gene: TRBV4-1; J gene: TRBJ1-1; CDR3 DNA: TGCGCCAGCAGGGGACAGTTGAACACTGAAGCTTTCTTT; CDR3 protein: CASRGQLNTEAFF
D gene: TRBD1; clone size: NA; V gene: TRBV30; J gene: TRBJ2-2; CDR3 DNA: TGTGCCTACATGACAGGGGCCGGTAGATTACTTAACACCGGGGAGCTGTTTTTC; CDR3 protein: CAYMTGAGRLLNTGELFF
D gene: TRBD1; clone size: NA; V gene: TRBV5-1; J gene: TRBJ1-2; CDR3 DNA: TGCGCCAGCAGCTTGCAGGGGGCAGGTCTTGGCTACACCTTC; CDR3 protein: CASSLQGAGLGYTF
D gene: NA; clone size: NA; V gene: TRBV4-1; J gene: TRBJ2-7; CDR3 DNA: TGCGCCAGCAGCCAAGAGGGGGGGCTATCGTGGGAGCAGTACTTC; CDR3 protein: CASSQEGGLSWEQYF
D gene: NA; clone size: NA; V gene: TRBV19; J gene: TRBJ2-3; CDR3 DNA: TGTGCCAGTAGTATAATCCAGGCCCCCTATAGCACAGATACGCAGTATTTT; CDR3 protein: CASSIIQAPYSTDTQYF